These T cell receptor beta chains were read from a single sample in a study of blood T cell repertoires in COVID-19. Produced via immunoSEQ multiplex PCR; TCRdb's table is partial and in-frame only. This table holds approximately 500,000 clones, roughly 91% found once. The sample consisted of peripheral blood. The receptors come from a woman aged 50 to 65 with COVID-19, enrolled during active disease. CDR3s include the opening cysteine and the closing phenylalanine or tryptophan. A D gene is named only where the DNA matches it firmly. The size of a clone is reported for some rows only, either as once, few or many, or as a class for expanded clones.

J gene	clone size	D gene	V gene	CDR3 length	CDR3 DNA	CDR3 protein
TRBJ1-3	few	TRBD1	TRBV4-1	16	TGCGCCAGCAGCCAGGACGACAGGGGGCCTGGAAACACCATATATTTT	CASSQDDRGPGNTIYF
TRBJ1-1	-	-	TRBV7-3	14	TGTGCCAGCAGCCAGCAGGGTTGGAGCACTGAAGCTTTCTTT	CASSQQGWSTEAFF
TRBJ1-3	-	TRBD1	TRBV5-1	15	TGCGCCAGCAGCCTCGACGGGACAGGCGGAAACACCATATATTTT	CASSLDGTGGNTIYF
TRBJ2-5	-	TRBD2	TRBV6-5	13	TGTGCCAGCAGGCTAAGCGGGGAAGAGACCCAGTACTTC	CASRLSGEETQYF
TRBJ2-1	-	-	TRBV24-1	13	TGTGCCACCAGCAAACCAGGGATCCATGAGCAGTTCTTC	CATSKPGIHEQFF
TRBJ2-7	-	TRBD1	TRBV19	14	TGTGCCAGTAGTATCGGGACAGGGTACTACGAGCAGTACTTC	CASSIGTGYYEQYF
TRBJ2-5	-	TRBD1	TRBV9	16	TGTGCCAGCAGCGCAGGAGAGACAGGGATAAGAGAGACCCAGTACTTC	CASSAGETGIRETQYF
TRBJ1-1	-	-	TRBV21-1	13	TGTGCCAGCAGCAAAATACTCAACACTGAAGCTTTCTTT	CASSKILNTEAFF
TRBJ1-2	-	TRBD1	TRBV6-5	12	TGTGCCAGCAGTTACGGACAGGATGGCTACACCTTC	CASSYGQDGYTF
TRBJ1-1	once	-	TRBV21-1	15	TGTGCCAGCAGGGATCGGACAGCCATGAACACTGAAGCTTTCTTT	CASRDRTAMNTEAFF
TRBJ1-4	-	-	TRBV5-8	15	TGTGCCAGCAGCTTGGCGAGGGAACCAAGGGAAAAACTGTTTTTT	CASSLAREPREKLFF
TRBJ1-1	-	-	TRBV20-1	11	TGCAGCGCAGGAGGGACGACGGAAGCTTTCTTT	CSAGGTTEAFF
TRBJ2-1	-	-	TRBV6-5	15	TGTGCCAGCAGTTACTCTGGGAGCTCCTACAATGAGCAGTTCTTC	CASSYSGSSYNEQFF
TRBJ1-5	-	TRBD1	TRBV10-2	14	TGCGCCAGTCACAGGGGCGCTTCGGATCAGCCCCAGCATTTT	CASHRGASDQPQHF
TRBJ2-7	-	-	TRBV10-2	13	TGCGCCAGCAGTGAGGAAGTCTCCTACGAGCAGTACTTC	CASSEEVSYEQYF
TRBJ2-3	-	-	TRBV5-1	14	TGCGCCAGCAGCTTAGGAGGTAGCACAGATACGCAGTATTTT	CASSLGGSTDTQYF
TRBJ2-7	-	TRBD1	TRBV5-5	15	TGTGCCAGCACCGACTCCCCGGGACAGCAGGACGAGCAGTACTTC	CASTDSPGQQDEQYF
TRBJ2-2	once	-	TRBV6-5	13	TGTGCCAGCAGCCGAGCCGGGGGGCGGGAGCTGTTTTTT	CASSRAGGRELFF
TRBJ2-7	-	TRBD1	TRBV2	15	TGTGCCAGCAGCCCCTGGACAGGGAAGGCCTACGAGCAGTACTTC	CASSPWTGKAYEQYF
TRBJ2-5	-	TRBD2	TRBV5-1	15	TGCGCCAGCAGTCCTAGCGGGGGCGCGTTGGAGACCCAGTACTTC	CASSPSGGALETQYF